The 32 T cell receptor beta chains below all came from one sample that was sequenced in a study of control samples from healthy donors and cancer patients. Produced via immunoSEQ multiplex PCR; TCRdb's table is partial and in-frame only. The repertoire holds fewer than 500,000 clones, with roughly 90% as singletons. The specimen sequenced was PBMCs. Every receptor here comes from a man in his forties or fifties with head and neck cancer.

V is TRBV7-2 and J is TRBJ2-5, with no clear D. CDR1 and CDR2 from the germline V gene are SGHTA and FQGNSA. CDR3 size: 14 residues. V gave up 0 bases and J gave up 5 bases, with 10 bases separating them. CDR3: CASSLAGSTETQYF. In nucleotides, the CDR3 is TGTGCCAGCAGCTTAGCAGGGTCTACGGAGACCCAGTACTTC.

The chain recombines TRBV5-8 with TRBJ1-1; weak D call: TRBD1 (5 bases). The germline V gene has CDR1 SGHTS and CDR2 YDEGEE. CDR3 length: 14 amino acids. The V and J ends lost 0 bases and 5 bases respectively, with 11 bases between them. The CDR3 loop reads CASSLASRGTEAFF. The CDR3 DNA reads as TGTGCCAGCAGCTTGGCCTCTCGGGGGACTGAAGCTTTCTTT.

This clone was detected a few times. J is TRBJ1-4 and V is TRBV18, with a tentative D call TRBD1 (6 bases). Germline CDR1 reads KGHSH; CDR2 reads LQKENI. This CDR3 spans 17 amino acids. V was cut by 4 bases and J by 8 bases, with 23 bases left in between. The CDR3 sequence is CASSRERTPRGGEKLFF. The CDR3 DNA follows: TGTGCCAGCTCACGAGAAAGGACCCCCAGGGGAGGCGAAAAACTGTTTTTT.

J is TRBJ1-5 and V is TRBV21-1; the table assigns TRBD1, which was not confirmed against the DNA. TRBV21-1 constitutes a pseudogene. The length of the CDR3 is 15 residues. CDR3 in DNA: TGTGCCAGCAGCACCATACTACAGGACAATCAGCCCCAGCATTTT. Protein: CASSTILQDNQPQHF.

This clone came up many times. The chain carries TRBV28 and TRBJ2-7; tentatively, D is TRBD1 (5 bases). The CDR3 consists of 15 residues. Per germline, CDR1 MDHEN and CDR2 SYDVKM. Trimming took off 5 bases at V and 5 bases at J, with 19 bases between the two ends. The CDR3 bases are TGTGCCAGCAGTGGCTCAGGGAACGGTCTGGACGAGCAGTACTTC. This codes for CASSGSGNGLDEQYF.

This rearrangement joins TRBV4-3 to TRBJ2-3; D gene unclear. Germline CDR1 is LGHNA and CDR2 is YSLEER. V shed 4 bases and J shed 3 bases, with 11 bases lying between them. The CDR3 totals 14 residues. The CDR3 region is CASSPDTTTDTQYF. The CDR3 nucleotides are TGCGCCAGCAGCCCAGATACCACAACAGATACGCAGTATTTT.

This chain joins TRBV24-1 and TRBJ2-5; 8 nucleotides agree with TRBD1. With 4 bases clipped from V and 5 bases from J, the junction kept 14 bases outside the gene matches. Germline CDR1 is KGHDR and CDR2 is SFDVKD. The CDR3 is made up of 17 amino acids. CDR3 nucleotide sequence: TGTGCCACCAGTGACCCGTATAGGACAGGGTTTCTGGAGACCCAGTACTTC. Translating it yields CATSDPYRTGFLETQYF.

This CDR3 reads CASSPGAGGYEQYF. The CDR3 DNA reads TGTGCCAGCAGTCCAGGAGCGGGAGGTTACGAGCAGTACTTC. The chain employs TRBV27 and TRBJ2-7; 9 bases fit TRBD2. Germline V CDR1 and CDR2: MNHEY, SMNVEV (reference sequence). The CDR3 spans 14 residues. The V gene end was trimmed by 5 bases and the J gene end by 4 bases; junction bases not matched to a gene: 6.

This rearrangement joins TRBV27 to TRBJ1-3; D is possibly TRBD1 (6 bases). This CDR3 has 16 amino acids. Germline CDR1 is MNHEY and CDR2 is SMNVEV (reference sequence). Trimming left V 2 bases short and J 5 bases short, with 16 bases between. The CDR3 DNA reads as TGTGCCAGCAGTTTAGGGGGGCCAGGGGATCGAAACACCATATATTTT. Translated, it gives CASSLGGPGDRNTIYF.

The chain uses TRBV4-1 and TRBJ2-7; D might be TRBD1 (5 bases). V shed 4 bases and J shed 6 bases, with 19 bases lying between them. The germline V gene encodes CDR1 MGHRA and CDR2 YSYEKL. There are 15 residues in the CDR3. CDR3 DNA: TGCGCCAGCAGCCTATCCTCCAACCTTGGGGCCGAGCAGTACTTC. The encoded protein is CASSLSSNLGAEQYF.

The chain carries TRBV28 and TRBJ1-2; 7 bases agree with TRBD1. V was clipped by 6 bases and J by 0 bases; unmatched bases: 7. Germline V lookup: CDR1 MDHEN, CDR2 SYDVKM. The CDR3 is made up of 15 amino acids. CDR3 amino acids: CASSLGTEANYGYTF. Here the CDR3 DNA reads TGTGCCAGCAGCCTCGGGACAGAAGCTAACTATGGCTACACCTTC.

This clone was recorded only once. The J gene is TRBJ1-1, the V gene TRBV6-2 or TRBV6-3; D unclear. The V gene's germline CDR1 is MNHEY and CDR2 SVGEGT. V was pared by 2 bases and J by 3 bases, with 10 bases between. The CDR3 extends over 14 amino acids. CDR3 nucleotides: TGTGCCAGCAGTTACAACTCTCAAGACACTGAAGCTTTCTTT. Residues: CASSYNSQDTEAFF.

V and J are TRBV7-9 and TRBJ2-1; 14 bases line up with TRBD2. From germline, CDR1 is SEHNR and CDR2 FQNEAQ (reference sequence). This CDR3 spans 19 amino acids. J gave up 8 bases and V 7 bases, and 19 bases lay outside the gene matches. The chain's CDR3 is CASTSPGTSGSLVRDEQFF. The CDR3 DNA sequence: TGTGCCAGCACTTCACCGGGGACTAGCGGGAGTCTCGTACGCGATGAGCAGTTCTTC.

This chain links TRBV28 with TRBJ2-5; 11 positions agree with TRBD2. V dropped 6 bases and J dropped 0; count of bases not matched to a gene: 9. This CDR3 is 17 amino acids long. CDR1 is MDHEN, CDR2 SYDVKM, per germline. CDR3 residues: CASRSLAGGSYQETQYF. The CDR3 nucleotides are TGTGCCAGCAGGAGCCTAGCGGGGGGATCTTACCAAGAGACCCAGTACTTC.

V usage is TRBV24-1 and J usage is TRBJ2-7, with 10 positions matching TRBD1. CDR3 size: 16 residues. The J segment lost 0 bases and the V segment lost 6 bases, leaving 7 bases of the junction unmatched. The V gene's germline CDR1 is KGHDR and CDR2 SFDVKD. This CDR3 reads CATSQPGQGSSYEQYF. In nucleotides, the CDR3 is TGTGCCACCAGTCAACCGGGACAGGGGAGCTCCTACGAGCAGTACTTC.

The chain employs TRBV2 and TRBJ1-5; D is undetermined. The germline CDR1 and CDR2 sequences are SNHLY and FYNNEI. V was pared by 2 bases and J by 1 base, with 6 bases between. This CDR3 has 14 residues. Written as DNA, the CDR3 is TGTGCCAGCAGTGAAATATGGAGCAATCAGCCCCAGCATTTT. Protein sequence: CASSEIWSNQPQHF.

The J gene is TRBJ1-1, the V gene TRBV29-1; D may be TRBD1 (6 bases). Germline-derived CDR1 and CDR2 are SQVTM and ANQGSEA. The CDR3 is made up of 13 amino acids. V was clipped by 4 bases and J by 4 bases, with 13 bases between them. As DNA, the CDR3 is TGCAGCGTTGGGGGGGGCTCGGTCACTGAAGCTTTCTTT. As protein: CSVGGGSVTEAFF. The entire variable domain, with the rest obtained from reference TRBV29-1 and TRBJ1-1, is as follows: SAVISQKPSRDICQRGTSLTIQCQVDSQVTMMFWYRQQPGQSLTLIATANQGSEATYESGFVIDKFPISRPNLTFSTLTVSNMSPEDSSIYLCSVGGGSVTEAFFGQGTRLTVV.

This chain links TRBV7-9 with TRBJ2-3; 8 nucleotides agree with TRBD2. Germline-derived CDR1 and CDR2 are SEHNR and FQNEAQ (reference sequence). J was trimmed by 2 bases and V by 2 bases; bases with no gene match: 6. The CDR3 length is 16 residues. CDR3 nucleotide sequence: TGTGCCAGCAGCTTAAGGGCTAGCGGGTCCACAGATACGCAGTATTTT. It codes for CASSLRASGSTDTQYF.

The chain is built from TRBV11-2 and TRBJ2-7; 8 bases match TRBD2. CDR3 length: 14 residues. The ends lost 4 bases at V and 6 bases at J; junction bases unmatched: 8. Per the germline V gene, CDR1 is SGHAT and CDR2 is FQNNGV. The CDR3 sequence is CASSSGGGYGEQYF. The CDR3, as DNA: TGTGCCAGCAGCTCCGGGGGGGGCTACGGCGAGCAGTACTTC.

V gene TRBV6-5 combines with J gene TRBJ1-2, with D possibly being TRBD1 (6 bases). Germline V gives CDR1 MNHEY, CDR2 SVGAGI. The CDR3 is 14 amino acids. V lost 5 bases to trimming and J lost 6 bases, with 16 bases between them. CDR3 DNA sequence: TGTGCCAGCAGTCCCGCGCGGGACACCCATGGCTACACCTTC. Amino acid sequence: CASSPARDTHGYTF.

The rearrangement links TRBV4-2 to TRBJ1-1; 8 nucleotides align to TRBD1. V gave up 4 bases and J gave up 9 bases; unmatched junction bases: 16. The CDR3 is made up of 16 amino acids. Germline CDR1 and CDR2: LGHNA and YNFKEQ. CDR3 loop: CASSPPSETDRGQAFF. CDR3 nucleotide sequence: TGTGCCAGCAGCCCGCCATCCGAAACCGACAGGGGACAAGCTTTCTTT.

The chain recombines TRBV5-1 with TRBJ1-5, with D perhaps TRBD1 (6 bases). V was pared by 0 bases and J by 0 bases, with 10 bases between. Germline V gene sequence: CDR1 SGHRS, CDR2 YFSETQ. CDR3 size: 16 residues. The CDR3 sequence: CASSLGGAGSNQPQHF. For the CDR3, the DNA is TGCGCCAGCAGCTTGGGGGGGGCGGGTAGCAATCAGCCCCAGCATTTT.

Of note for this clone: This same CDR3 is encoded by further DNA sequences in the sample. The chain joins TRBV20-1 to TRBJ2-7, with unresolved D. This CDR3 is built from 10 residues. Germline CDR1 and CDR2: DFQATT and SNEGSKA (reference sequence). Between the trimmed V and J ends, which lost 6 bases and 4 bases, there was a span of 7 bases. The DNA of the CDR3 is TGCAGTGCCTCTGATTACGAGCAGTACTTC. It is translated as CSASDYEQYF.

The chain has TRBV3-1 (or the pseudogene TRBV3-2) and TRBJ1-3; D perhaps matches TRBD1 (5 bases). CDR3 length equals 16 residues. Trimming removed 4 bases from V and 3 bases from J, with 16 bases in between. Germline-derived CDR1 and CDR2 are LGHDT and YNNKEL (reference sequence). The CDR3 DNA follows: TGTGCCAGCAGCCGAATTAGGACATTAGGTGGAAACACCATATATTTT. Residues: CASSRIRTLGGNTIYF.

This chain links TRBV7-8 with TRBJ2-6; possible D gene TRBD1, 6 bases. With 4 bases removed from V and 4 bases from J, the gap between germline ends came to 17 bases. CDR3 size: 17 residues. The germline V gene encodes CDR1 SGHVS and CDR2 FQNEAQ. CDR3 sequence: CASSSRVGQYGANVLTF. The DNA of the CDR3 is TGTGCCAGCAGCTCCCGGGTTGGACAGTACGGGGCCAACGTCCTGACTTTC.

This chain links TRBV7-9 with TRBJ2-7; 7 nucleotides match TRBD1. CDR1 and CDR2 from the germline V gene are SEHNR and FQNEAQ (reference sequence). The CDR3 has 13 residues. Trimming removed 6 bases from V and 3 bases from J; junction bases left unmatched: 5. CDR3 sequence: CASRRGQVYEQYF. The CDR3 DNA reads TGTGCCAGCAGGAGAGGACAGGTCTACGAGCAGTACTTC.

The rearrangement uses TRBV6-1 and TRBJ2-3; D remains ambiguous. This CDR3 has 14 residues. V lost 2 bases, J lost 0 bases, and 6 bases lay in between. Germline values: CDR1 MNHNS, CDR2 SASEGT. The DNA of the CDR3 is TGTGCCAGCAGTGAATCGGACAGCACAGATACGCAGTATTTT. Translation gives CASSESDSTDTQYF.

The rearrangement joins TRBV3-1 (or the pseudogene TRBV3-2) to TRBJ2-5; D unclear. V lost 0 bases and J 4 bases, leaving 9 bases between the germline ends. The CDR3 has 14 residues. Per the germline V gene, CDR1 is LGHDT and CDR2 is YNNKEL (reference sequence). CDR3 in DNA: TGTGCCAGCAGCCAAGAAGCATATGGAGAGACCCAGTACTTC. Its protein is CASSQEAYGETQYF.

This clone has just a few counts. The chain couples TRBV2 to TRBJ1-5, with D perhaps TRBD1 (5 bases). Germline CDR1 is SNHLY and CDR2 is FYNNEI. Trimming left V 5 bases short and J 10 bases short, with 18 bases between. The length of the CDR3 is 14 residues. The CDR3 DNA reads TGTGCCAGCAGTCCCCGGGACGGATGGGGACCCCAGCATTTT. It encodes CASSPRDGWGPQHF.

This rearrangement joins TRBV4-3 to TRBJ2-2; D gene unclear. The CDR3 has 13 amino acids. V was clipped by 1 base and J by 6 bases, with 6 bases between them. Looked up from germline, CDR1 is LGHNA and CDR2 is YSLEER. The CDR3 bases are TGCGCCAGCAGCCAAGGTGTCGCCGGGGAGCTGTTTTTT. The encoded protein is CASSQGVAGELFF.

The chain is built from TRBV6-5 and TRBJ2-5; 9 bases line up with TRBD1. The germline CDR1 and CDR2 sequences are MNHEY and SVGAGI. Losses at the gene ends were 5 bases for V and 5 bases for J; bases not matched to a gene: 9. This CDR3 has 15 residues. In DNA, the CDR3 is TGTGCCAGCAGTCACCCGTTCGACAGGGGGGAGACCCAGTACTTC. Its translation is CASSHPFDRGETQYF.

V gene TRBV3-1 (or the pseudogene TRBV3-2) combines with J gene TRBJ2-5, with D perhaps matching TRBD2 (5 bases). The germline gives CDR1 LGHDT, CDR2 YNNKEL (reference sequence). This CDR3 contains 14 residues. V shed 3 bases and J shed 9 bases, with 17 bases lying between them. CDR3 bases: TGTGCCAGCAGCCACAGAAGGAAGGGAGTTCCCCAGTACTTC. Translated, it gives CASSHRRKGVPQYF.